The 8 T cell receptor beta chains given below trace back to one sample, sequenced in a study of T cells expressing NK-cell markers. After re-calling the 5' RACE reads, TCRdb lists one entry per CDR3 protein, DNA absent. The listing contains 300,000 or so distinct CDR3 sequences. The sequencing input was blood T cells: a sorted CD56 or NKG2C T cell subset, CD4+ or CD8+ T cells, or bulk PBMC T cells (not recorded which). Receptor source: a woman aged 18 to 75 in good health.

This chain's CDR3 is CASSRLAGVSYEQYF. The chain links TRBV6-1 to TRBJ2-7; TCRdb designates TRBD2, a call that cannot be tested without DNA. This CDR3 has 15 residues. Germline CDR1 MNHNS, CDR2 SASEGT.

The J gene is TRBJ1-6, the V gene TRBV20-1. In germline, CDR1 is DFQATT, CDR2 SNEGSKA (reference sequence). This CDR3 has 15 residues. The CDR3 reads CSARVSQTPNSPLHF.

The gene calls are TRBV20-1 and TRBJ2-5; without DNA, the TCRdb call of TRBD2 cannot be checked. This CDR3 has 15 amino acids. Germline V gene lookup returns CDR1 DFQATT and CDR2 SNEGSKA (reference sequence). The CDR3 loop reads CSARVAGGPTETQYF.

The CDR3 here is CASSSRTSRGNEQFF. The V gene is TRBV6-2 or TRBV6-3, the J gene TRBJ2-1; TCRdb picks TRBD2, but there is no DNA to check that call. The length of the CDR3 is 15 residues. Germline CDR1 is MNHEY and CDR2 is SVGEGT.

V gene TRBV20-1 combines with J gene TRBJ2-2; as DNA is missing, the TRBD2 call by TCRdb cannot be tested. The germline CDR1 and CDR2 sequences are DFQATT and SNEGSKA (reference sequence). This CDR3 has 14 amino acids. This CDR3 is CSASWTQNTGELFF.

The chain uses TRBV10-3 and TRBJ2-5; TCRdb's D call of TRBD1 is untestable without DNA. The CDR3 extends over 14 amino acids. Looked up from germline, CDR1 is ENHRY and CDR2 is SYGVKD. The CDR3 here is CAIRARGSEKTQYF.

The chain carries TRBV12-3 or TRBV12-4 and TRBJ2-7; with no DNA, the TCRdb D assignment of TRBD1 cannot be verified. This CDR3 comprises 13 residues. The CDR3 reads CASSLRGGYEQYF.

The J gene is TRBJ2-3, the V gene TRBV30. In germline, CDR1 is GTSNPN, CDR2 SVGIG (reference sequence). This CDR3 has 13 amino acids. CDR3 protein: CAWSIRNTDTQYF.